These 7 T cell receptor beta chains were sequenced from one sample in a study of beta chain features in type 1 diabetes. What was sequenced were expressed TCRB transcripts, since all of the isolated RNA had been reverse transcribed. This table comes from immunoSEQ multiplex PCR, and its TCRdb copy is limited to in-frame clones, with some not included. The data contain around 400,000 clones, about 15% of them seen just once; the ten biggest clones take up more than 0.015%. The sample was naive CD4+ T cells from blood. These receptors all stem from a woman younger than 30 in good health.

V and J are TRBV4-3 and TRBJ1-4; D is perhaps TRBD1 (6 bases). Trimming shortened V by 3 bases and J by 5 bases, and 10 bases separated the two germline ends. The CDR3 runs to 14 residues. Germline V gene data show CDR1 as LGHNA and CDR2 as YSLEER. The CDR3 is CASSHVDRNEKLFF. In DNA form, the CDR3 reads TGCGCCAGCAGCCATGTGGACAGAAATGAAAAACTGTTTTTT.

The J gene is TRBJ1-3, the V gene TRBV4-2; the D gene is possibly TRBD1 (5 bases). The CDR3 loop spans 15 amino acids. From germline, CDR1 is LGHNA and CDR2 YNFKEQ. V was shortened by 0 bases and J by 2 bases, with 8 bases between the two germline ends. CDR3 sequence (DNA): TGTGCCAGCAGCCAAGACAAGGGGCCTGGAAACACCATATATTTT. This translates into CASSQDKGPGNTIYF.

This clone occurred a few times. The V gene is TRBV4-1, the J gene TRBJ1-2; possibly TRBD1 for D (5 bases). V dropped 3 bases and J dropped 1 base, with 12 bases sitting between them. Germline V gives CDR1 MGHRA, CDR2 YSYEKL. The CDR3 has 15 residues. In DNA form, the CDR3 reads TGCGCCAGCAGCCACGCCCTAGACAGTAACTATGGCTACACCTTC. Residues: CASSHALDSNYGYTF.

This clone was counted a few times. The J gene is TRBJ2-1, the V gene TRBV5-1; 8 bases are shared with TRBD2. Losses at the gene ends were 5 bases for V and 8 bases for J; bases not matched to a gene: 15. Per the germline V gene, CDR1 is SGHRS and CDR2 is YFSETQ. The CDR3 spans 16 residues. The CDR3 coding sequence is TGCGCCAGCAGTTGGGACCTTAGCGGGAAGGGGGATGAGCAGTTCTTC. Protein product: CASSWDLSGKGDEQFF.

This clone was counted between two and nine times. The V gene is TRBV2, the J gene TRBJ2-7, with D perhaps matching TRBD2 (6 bases). Germline assignment: CDR1 SNHLY and CDR2 FYNNEI. The CDR3 has 15 amino acids. The V end lost 6 bases, the J end lost 6 bases, and 21 bases lay between the germline ends. Here the CDR3 DNA reads TGTGCCAGCAGGCATACCGGGACTTTACCTTCCGAGCAGTACTTC. It is translated as CASRHTGTLPSEQYF.

A few counts support this clone. This chain uses TRBV30 with TRBJ1-1; TRBD1 is a possible D gene (6 bases). Germline CDR1 and CDR2: GTSNPN and SVGIG (reference sequence). The CDR3 loop spans 13 amino acids. V was shortened by 2 bases and J by 6 bases, with 13 bases between the two germline ends. CDR3 region: CAWSPQQGAEAFF. The CDR3 DNA reads as TGTGCCTGGAGTCCGCAACAGGGCGCTGAAGCTTTCTTT.

This clone was counted a single time. The V gene is TRBV19, the J gene TRBJ2-5; D might be TRBD1 (6 bases). The V end lost 4 bases, the J end lost 2 bases, and 14 bases lay between the germline ends. The germline gives CDR1 LNHDA, CDR2 SQIVND (reference sequence). This CDR3 is 15 amino acids long. This CDR3 is CASSKTQGRQETQYF. In DNA, the CDR3 is TGTGCCAGTAGTAAGACCCAGGGGCGTCAAGAGACCCAGTACTTC.